This T cell receptor beta chain was captured in a study of blood T cell repertoires in COVID-19. Study overall: Specimens from acute and convalescent COVID-19 originated in the United States, Italy and Spain. Sample material is recorded as cDNA or gDNA derived from T cells, B-cell-depleted T cells, or PBMCs.

Germline V gives CDR1 LNHDA, CDR2 SQIVND (reference sequence). V trimming: 2 bases; J trimming: 4 bases; junction bases outside the gene matches: 5. CDR3 size: 17 residues. One Seattle source followed patients from active infection through their disease course. Authors' methods: Nucleated cell number was recorded as an estimate derived from reference gene primer amplification. Assay used: immunoSEQ multiplex PCR; TCRdb lists only in-frame clones, some missing. D and trimming come from the DNA, and the V and J calls and clone size come from that table. The sample records 300,000 or so clones, 75% to 90% being singletons.

The TCR originated in a woman under 40 with COVID-19, enrolled during active disease. Material: peripheral blood. This chain connects TRBV19 to TRBJ2-2; 12 bases agree with TRBD2. The CDR3 loop is CASSIQLGLAGTGELFF. Written as DNA, the CDR3 is TGTGCCAGTAGTATACAATTGGGACTAGCGGGCACCGGGGAGCTGTTTTTT.